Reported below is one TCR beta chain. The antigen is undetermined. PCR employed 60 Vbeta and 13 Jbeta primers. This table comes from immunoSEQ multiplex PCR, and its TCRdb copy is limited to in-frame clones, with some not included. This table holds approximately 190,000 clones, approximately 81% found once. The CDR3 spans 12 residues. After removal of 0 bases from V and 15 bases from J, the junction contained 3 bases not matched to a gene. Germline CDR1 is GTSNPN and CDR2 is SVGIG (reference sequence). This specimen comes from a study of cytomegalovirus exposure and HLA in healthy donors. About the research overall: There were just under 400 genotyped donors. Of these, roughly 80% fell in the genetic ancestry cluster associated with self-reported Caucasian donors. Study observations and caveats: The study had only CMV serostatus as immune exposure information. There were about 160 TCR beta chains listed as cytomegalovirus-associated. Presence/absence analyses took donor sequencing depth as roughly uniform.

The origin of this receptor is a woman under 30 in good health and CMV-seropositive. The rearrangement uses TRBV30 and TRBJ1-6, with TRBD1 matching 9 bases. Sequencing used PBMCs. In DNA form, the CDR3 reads TGTGCCTGGAGTGTAGGGACAGGGCTCCTCCACTTT. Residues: CAWSVGTGLLHF.